The 9 T cell receptor beta chains reported below all come from one sample, sequenced in a study of T cell responses to AZD1222 COVID-19 vaccine. The data were produced by immunoSEQ multiplex PCR, yet TCRdb's version contains in-frame clones alone and is incomplete. The sample gives about 200,000 clones, 85% to 95% of which show up once; over 1% is in the top ten. The input for sequencing was peripheral blood, taken on day 0 of AZD1222 vaccination. These receptor sequences come from an adult in good health.

V usage is TRBV5-4 and J usage is TRBJ2-7; no reliable D call. Germline lookup yields CDR1 SGHNT and CDR2 YYREEE (reference sequence). Trimming removed 4 bases at V and 0 bases at J, with 11 bases between. This CDR3 has 14 residues. The DNA for the CDR3 is TGTGCCAGCAGCCGAGCGCTTAACTCCTACGAGCAGTACTTC. Protein product: CASSRALNSYEQYF.

This chain joins TRBV28 and TRBJ1-1; D remains unclear. V lost 2 bases, J lost 8 bases, and 12 bases lay in between. The CDR3 is 13 residues long. Germline V lookup: CDR1 MDHEN, CDR2 SYDVKM. The CDR3 region is CASSLVGSVEAFF. CDR3 nucleotides: TGTGCCAGCAGTTTAGTGGGTTCAGTCGAAGCTTTCTTT.

The chain uses TRBV5-1 and TRBJ2-3; 12 nucleotides align to TRBD2. Per the germline V gene, CDR1 is SGHRS and CDR2 is YFSETQ. The CDR3 covers 15 residues. Trimming removed 4 bases from V and 3 bases from J; junction bases left unmatched: 3. CDR3 region: CASSTGTSGTDTQYF. In DNA form, the CDR3 reads TGCGCCAGCAGCACCGGGACTAGCGGGACAGATACGCAGTATTTT.

The rearrangement joins TRBV28 to TRBJ1-2; unclear D gene. The germline CDR1 and CDR2 sequences are MDHEN and SYDVKM. Deletions cut 5 bases from V and 5 bases from J, with 15 bases between. This CDR3 is built from 14 residues. This CDR3 reads CASSQNPTVYGYTF. The CDR3 nucleotides are TGTGCCAGCAGTCAAAACCCCACAGTTTATGGCTACACCTTC.

This clone was recorded once. The V and J genes are TRBV12-3 or TRBV12-4 and TRBJ2-1; D not certain. The length of the CDR3 is 13 residues. The V end was cut by 6 bases, the J end by 8 bases, with 14 bases between. This chain's CDR3 is CASSPRPRDEQFF. The CDR3 region has the DNA TGTGCCAGCAGCCCTCGACCTAGGGATGAGCAGTTCTTC.

V and J are TRBV19 and TRBJ2-1; tentative D call: TRBD2 (7 bases). Germline V gives CDR1 LNHDA, CDR2 SQIVND (reference sequence). V lost 7 bases, J lost 6 bases, and 22 bases lay in between. The CDR3 loop spans 16 amino acids. CDR3 residues: CASTTPTGGGGNEQFF. The CDR3 DNA sequence: TGTGCCAGTACCACACCAACGGGGGGCGGGGGCAATGAGCAGTTCTTC. Looking up the rest from reference TRBV19 and TRBJ2-1 gives the full variable domain: DGGITQSPKYLFRKEGQNVTLSCEQNLNHDAMYWYRQDPGQGLRLIYYSQIVNDFQKGDIAEGYSVSREKKESFPLTVTSAQKNPTAFYLCASTTPTGGGGNEQFFGPGTRLTVL.

This chain links TRBV7-2 with TRBJ1-3; TRBD1 agrees at 9 bases. Germline assignment: CDR1 SGHTA and CDR2 FQGNSA. The CDR3 sequence is 17 residues long. Germline trimming cut 3 bases from V and 0 bases from J; bases unmatched to any gene: 6. This CDR3 reads CASSLGQGPYSGNTIYF. The CDR3 nucleotides are TGTGCCAGCAGCTTGGGACAGGGCCCTTACTCTGGAAACACCATATATTTT.

The CDR3 DNA sequence: TGTGCCAGCAGCCCCCGACAGGGAACACCCCTCCACTTT. The encoded protein is CASSPRQGTPLHF. This chain uses TRBV7-9 with TRBJ1-6, with TRBD1 matching over 7 bases. Germline loops: CDR1 SEHNR, CDR2 FQNEAQ (reference sequence). CDR3 size: 13 residues. Trimming took 5 bases from V and 11 from J; bases not matched to a gene: 6.

This sequence joins TRBV5-6 and TRBJ2-7; D call uncertain. Trimming took off 0 bases at V and 0 bases at J, with 13 bases between the two ends. The CDR3 runs 16 residues. CDR1 and CDR2 from the germline V gene are SGHDT and YYEEEE. The CDR3 loop reads CASSLGGGVLSYEQYF. For the CDR3, the DNA is TGTGCCAGCAGCTTGGGGGGTGGTGTACTCTCCTACGAGCAGTACTTC. Looking up the rest from reference TRBV5-6 and TRBJ2-7 gives the full variable domain: DAGVTQSPTHLIKTRGQQVTLRCSPKSGHDTVSWYQQALGQGPQFIFQYYEEEERQRGNFPDRFSGHQFPNYSSELNVNALLLGDSALYLCASSLGGGVLSYEQYFGPGTRLTVT.